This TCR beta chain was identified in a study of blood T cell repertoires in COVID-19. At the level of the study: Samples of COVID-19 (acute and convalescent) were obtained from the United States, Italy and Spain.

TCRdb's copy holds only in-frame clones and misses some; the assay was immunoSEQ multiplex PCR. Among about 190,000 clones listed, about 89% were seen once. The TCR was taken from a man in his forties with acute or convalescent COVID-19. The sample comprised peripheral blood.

The CDR3 sequence: CASQAEETQYF. CDR3 bases: TGTGCCAGCCAAGCCGAAGAGACCCAGTACTTC. This sequence joins TRBV18 and TRBJ2-5, with no clear D. The CDR3 runs to 11 residues. Germline-derived CDR1 and CDR2 are KGHSH and LQKENI. V was clipped by 8 bases and J by 3 bases, with 7 bases between them.